The present entry profiles one T cell receptor beta chain with its context. This entry belongs to a study of blood T cell repertoires in COVID-19. J lost 1 base, V lost 1 base, and 10 bases had no gene match. CDR1 and CDR2 (germline): SEHNR, FQNEAQ (reference sequence). CDR3 length: 19 residues. Per the original methods: Quantification of nucleated cells was approximated via reference gene primer amplification. The repertoire was sequenced with immunoSEQ multiplex PCR; TCRdb's copy has only in-frame clones and lacks some. Clone size and the V and J calls come from that table; the DNA yielded D and trimming. The repertoire consists of 360,000 or so clones, with around nine tenths occurring once and the leading ten covering approximately 1%.

The chain recombines TRBV7-9 with TRBJ2-7, with 13 bases aligning to TRBD2. Sequenced input: PBMCs or T cells enriched from blood (not recorded which). The receptor comes from a woman aged 25 to 39 who had been exposed to COVID-19. CDR3 amino acids: CASSLDRWTSGRASYEQYF. CDR3 nucleotides: TGTGCCAGCAGCTTAGATCGGTGGACTAGCGGGAGAGCGTCCTACGAGCAGTACTTC. Using reference TRBV7-9 and TRBJ2-7 for the parts outside the CDR3, the full variable domain is DTGVSQNPRHKITKRGQNVTFRCDPISEHNRLYWYRQTLGQGPEFLTYFQNEAQLEKSRLLSDRFSAERPKGSFSTLEIQRTEQGDSAMYLCASSLDRWTSGRASYEQYFGPGTRLTVT.